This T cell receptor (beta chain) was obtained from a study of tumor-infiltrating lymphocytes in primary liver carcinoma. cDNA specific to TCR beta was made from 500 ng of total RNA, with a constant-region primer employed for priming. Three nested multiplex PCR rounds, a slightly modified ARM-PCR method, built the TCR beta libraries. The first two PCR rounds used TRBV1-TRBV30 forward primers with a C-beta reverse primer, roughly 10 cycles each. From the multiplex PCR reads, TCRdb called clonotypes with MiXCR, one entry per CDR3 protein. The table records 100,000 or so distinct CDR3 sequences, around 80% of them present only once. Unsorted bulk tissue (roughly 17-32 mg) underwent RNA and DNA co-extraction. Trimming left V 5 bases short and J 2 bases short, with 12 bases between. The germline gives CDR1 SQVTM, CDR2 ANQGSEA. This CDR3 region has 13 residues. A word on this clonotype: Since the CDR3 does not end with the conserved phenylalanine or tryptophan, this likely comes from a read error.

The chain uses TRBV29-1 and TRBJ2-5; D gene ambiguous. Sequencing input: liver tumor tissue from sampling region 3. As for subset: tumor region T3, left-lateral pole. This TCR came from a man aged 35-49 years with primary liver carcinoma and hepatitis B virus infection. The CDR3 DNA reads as TGCAGCGTTAAAGTCCCCCAACAAGAGACCCAGTACTAC. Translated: CSVKVPQQETQYY.